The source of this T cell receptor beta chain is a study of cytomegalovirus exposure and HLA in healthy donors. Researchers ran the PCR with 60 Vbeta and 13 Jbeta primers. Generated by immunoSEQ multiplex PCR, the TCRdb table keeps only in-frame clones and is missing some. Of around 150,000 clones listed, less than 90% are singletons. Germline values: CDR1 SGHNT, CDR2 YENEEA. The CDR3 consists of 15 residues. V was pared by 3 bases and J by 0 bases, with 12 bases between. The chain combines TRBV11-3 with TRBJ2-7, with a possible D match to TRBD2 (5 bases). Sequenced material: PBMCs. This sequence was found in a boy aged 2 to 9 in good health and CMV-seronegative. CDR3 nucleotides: TGTGCCAGCAGCTTTTTCGGGGATATCTCCTACGAGCAGTACTTC. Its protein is CASSFFGDISYEQYF.